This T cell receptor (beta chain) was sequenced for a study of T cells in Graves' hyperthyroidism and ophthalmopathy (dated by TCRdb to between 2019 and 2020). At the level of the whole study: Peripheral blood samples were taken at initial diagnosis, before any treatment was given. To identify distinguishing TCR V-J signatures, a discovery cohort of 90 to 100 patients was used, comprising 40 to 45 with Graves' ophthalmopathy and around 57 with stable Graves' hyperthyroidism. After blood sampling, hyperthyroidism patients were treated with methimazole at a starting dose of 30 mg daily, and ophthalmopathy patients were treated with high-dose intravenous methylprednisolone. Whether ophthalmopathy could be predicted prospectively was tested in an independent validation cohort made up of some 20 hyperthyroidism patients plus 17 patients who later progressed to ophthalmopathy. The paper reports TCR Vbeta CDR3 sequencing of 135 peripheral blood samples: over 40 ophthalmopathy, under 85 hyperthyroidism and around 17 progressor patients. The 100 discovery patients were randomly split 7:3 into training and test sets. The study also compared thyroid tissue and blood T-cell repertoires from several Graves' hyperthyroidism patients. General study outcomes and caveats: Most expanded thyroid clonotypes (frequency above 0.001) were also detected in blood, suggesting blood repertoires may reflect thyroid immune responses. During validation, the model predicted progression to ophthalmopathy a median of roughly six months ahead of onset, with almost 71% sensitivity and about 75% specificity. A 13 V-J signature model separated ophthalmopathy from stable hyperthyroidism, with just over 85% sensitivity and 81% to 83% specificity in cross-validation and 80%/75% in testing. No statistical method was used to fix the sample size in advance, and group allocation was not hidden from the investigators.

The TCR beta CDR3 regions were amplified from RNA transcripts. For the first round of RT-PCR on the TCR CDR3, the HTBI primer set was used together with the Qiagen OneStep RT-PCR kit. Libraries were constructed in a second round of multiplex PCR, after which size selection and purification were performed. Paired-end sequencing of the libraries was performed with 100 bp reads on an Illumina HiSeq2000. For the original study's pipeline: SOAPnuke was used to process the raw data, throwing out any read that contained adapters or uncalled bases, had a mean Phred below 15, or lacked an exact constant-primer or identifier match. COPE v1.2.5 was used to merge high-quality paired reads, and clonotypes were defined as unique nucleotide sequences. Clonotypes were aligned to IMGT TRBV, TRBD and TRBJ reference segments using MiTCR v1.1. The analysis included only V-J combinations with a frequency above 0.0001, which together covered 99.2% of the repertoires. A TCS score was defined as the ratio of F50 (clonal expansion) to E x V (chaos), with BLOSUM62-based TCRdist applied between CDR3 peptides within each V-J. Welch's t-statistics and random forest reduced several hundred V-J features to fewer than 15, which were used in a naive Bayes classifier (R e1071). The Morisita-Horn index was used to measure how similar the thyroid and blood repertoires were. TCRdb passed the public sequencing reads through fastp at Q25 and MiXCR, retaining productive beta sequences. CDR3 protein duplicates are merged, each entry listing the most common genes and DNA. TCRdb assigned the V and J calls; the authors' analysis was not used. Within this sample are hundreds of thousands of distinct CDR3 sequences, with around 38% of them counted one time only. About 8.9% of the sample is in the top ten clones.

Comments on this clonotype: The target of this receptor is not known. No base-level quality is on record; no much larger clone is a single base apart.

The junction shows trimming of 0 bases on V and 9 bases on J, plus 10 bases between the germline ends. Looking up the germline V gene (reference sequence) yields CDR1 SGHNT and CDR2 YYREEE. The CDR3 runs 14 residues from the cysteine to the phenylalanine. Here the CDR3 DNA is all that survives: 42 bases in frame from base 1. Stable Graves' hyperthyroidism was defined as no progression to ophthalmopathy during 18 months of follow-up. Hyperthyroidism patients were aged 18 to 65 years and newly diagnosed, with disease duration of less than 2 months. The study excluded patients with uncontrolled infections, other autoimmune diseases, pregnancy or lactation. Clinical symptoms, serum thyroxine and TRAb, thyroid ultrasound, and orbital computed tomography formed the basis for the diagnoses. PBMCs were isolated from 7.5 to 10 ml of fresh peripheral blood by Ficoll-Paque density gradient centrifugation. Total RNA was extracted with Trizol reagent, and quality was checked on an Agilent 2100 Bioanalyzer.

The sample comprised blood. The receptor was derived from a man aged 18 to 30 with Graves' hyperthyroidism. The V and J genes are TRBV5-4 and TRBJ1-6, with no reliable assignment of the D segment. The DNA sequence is TGTGCCAGCAGCTTGGGAGGTCTGAGTTCACCCCTCCACTTT. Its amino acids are CASSLGGLSSPLHF.